Below are 17 T cell receptor beta chains sequenced from a single sample in a study of shared clonotypes between healthy human individuals. Profiling relied on immunoSEQ multiplex PCR, and the TCRdb table lists in-frame clones only, not all of them. The sample gives about 2.2 million clones, about 94% of which show up once; over 1.5% is in the top ten. Positive CCR7 selection of CD45RO-negative cells yielded the naive CD8 cells, and terminally differentiated effector memory CD45RA+ cells were excluded. The sequenced sample was naive CD8+ T cells from PBMCs. The receptors shown here come from a man in his late teens or twenties in good health. Some clones in this sample may be carry-over from other donors' samples.

The V and J genes are TRBV6-5 and TRBJ2-2, with no clear D. The CDR3 length is 15 residues. Trimming removed 1 base from V and 5 bases from J, with 11 bases in between. CDR1 and CDR2 (germline): MNHEY, SVGAGI. CDR3 bases: TGTGCCAGCAGTTACTATGCAGGTGGAACCGGGGAGCTGTTTTTT. Translated, it gives CASSYYAGGTGELFF.

The genes are TRBV2 and TRBJ2-1; TRBD2 is a possible D gene (5 bases). The CDR3 is made up of 13 amino acids. Per the germline V gene, CDR1 is SNHLY and CDR2 is FYNNEI. Trimming stripped 7 bases from V and 7 bases from J, with 14 bases between. This CDR3 reads CASTASNTNEQFF. The CDR3 DNA reads as TGTGCCAGCACTGCTAGCAACACAAATGAGCAGTTCTTC.

The chain carries TRBV5-8 and TRBJ2-7; D gene uncertain. Germline-derived CDR1 and CDR2 are SGHTS and YDEGEE. This CDR3 has 12 amino acids. V was pared by 6 bases and J by 7 bases, with 14 bases between. The CDR3 DNA reads as TGTGCCAGCACCAATAAGGACCGTGAGCAGTACTTC. It translates to CASTNKDREQYF.

To note about this clone: At the DNA level, this CDR3 is encoded by other sequences in the same sample as well. The J gene is TRBJ2-7, the V gene TRBV7-2; tentative D call: TRBD1 (6 bases). CDR3 length equals 13 residues. V was trimmed by 3 bases and J by 3 bases, leaving 9 bases between them. Looked up from germline, CDR1 is SGHTA and CDR2 is FQGNSA. The CDR3 coding sequence is TGTGCCAGCAGCTTCGGCAGGGGCTACGAGCAGTACTTC. It translates to CASSFGRGYEQYF.

This clone appeared a single time. The CDR3 loop reads CARSSDRDRVRPGNTIYF. The DNA of the CDR3 is TGTGCCAGAAGCTCGGACCGGGACAGGGTCCGCCCTGGAAACACCATATATTTT. The J gene is TRBJ1-3, the V gene TRBV5-3; 9 nucleotides match TRBD1. TRBV5-3 is an ORF, and what it does is uncertain. V was pared by 3 bases and J by 2 bases, with 12 bases of the junction left unmatched. The length of the CDR3 is 18 residues.

This clone appeared a single time. This rearrangement joins TRBV27 to TRBJ2-1; no clear D gene. CDR1 is MNHEY, CDR2 SMNVEV, per germline (reference sequence). The CDR3 sequence is 12 residues long. With 4 bases removed from V and 7 bases from J, the gap between germline ends came to 8 bases. The CDR3 DNA follows: TGTGCCAGCAGTTCTATTTGGAATGAGCAGTTCTTC. This codes for CASSSIWNEQFF.

The J gene is TRBJ1-2, the V gene TRBV10-2; D uncertain. Trimming cost V 0 bases and J 5 bases, with 10 bases left between them. Germline V CDR1 and CDR2: WSHSY, SAAADI. This CDR3 spans 14 amino acids. CDR3 loop: CASSESISVYGYTF. The DNA of the CDR3 is TGCGCCAGCAGTGAGTCGATTTCAGTTTATGGCTACACCTTC.

The chain has TRBV29-1 and TRBJ1-1, with TRBD1 identical over 8 bases. V shed 7 bases and J 0 bases; nucleotides not matched to a gene: 13. CDR3 length: 16 residues. Germline lookup yields CDR1 SQVTM and CDR2 ANQGSEA. CDR3 in amino acids: CSAPGLEGQVNTEAFF. Here the CDR3 DNA reads TGCAGCGCCCCCGGATTAGAGGGACAGGTGAACACTGAAGCTTTCTTT.

The chain carries TRBV5-4 and TRBJ2-3; TRBD1 aligns across 7 bases. The CDR3 runs 17 residues. The germline gives CDR1 SGHNT, CDR2 YYREEE (reference sequence). The V segment lost 0 bases and the J segment 5 bases; nucleotides outside the gene matches: 12. The DNA of the CDR3 is TGTGCCAGCAGCTTGGCCGACAGGGCTCTAGCACTAGATACGCAGTATTTT. Protein product: CASSLADRALALDTQYF.

The chain employs TRBV2 and TRBJ2-1; 12 bases are a match to TRBD2. CDR1 SNHLY and CDR2 FYNNEI come from the germline V gene. The V and J ends lost 4 bases and 13 bases, in that order; junction bases with no gene match: 2. The CDR3 loop spans 12 amino acids. CDR3 sequence (DNA): TGTGCCAGCAGTGGGACTAGCGGGATTCAGTTCTTC. As protein: CASSGTSGIQFF.

The chain uses TRBV5-4 and TRBJ2-7; TRBD1 is a possible D gene (5 bases). This CDR3 has 16 amino acids. Deletions cut 0 bases from V and 0 bases from J, with 13 bases between. Germline V gene sequence: CDR1 SGHNT, CDR2 YYREEE (reference sequence). CDR3 nucleotide sequence: TGTGCCAGCAGCTTGGCCCCCGCAGGGATCTCCTACGAGCAGTACTTC. Translation: CASSLAPAGISYEQYF.

CDR3 protein: CSVNKMVLMNTEAFF. CDR3 nucleotide sequence: TGCAGCGTCAACAAGATGGTCTTGATGAACACTGAAGCTTTCTTT. The rearrangement links TRBV29-1 to TRBJ1-1; D unclear. The CDR3 extends over 15 amino acids. V was pared by 6 bases and J by 0 bases, with 17 bases between. Per germline, CDR1 SQVTM and CDR2 ANQGSEA.

The gene calls are TRBV14 and TRBJ2-2; D is unresolved. The CDR3 runs to 13 residues. The germline V gene encodes CDR1 SGHDN and CDR2 FVKESK. V was trimmed by 0 bases and J by 7 bases, leaving 6 bases between them. The CDR3 region has the DNA TGTGCCAGCAGCCAAGATCTCCACGGGGAGCTGTTTTTT. It encodes CASSQDLHGELFF.

For the CDR3, the DNA is TGTGCCAGCAGCCAATTCCGGACAGGGGATCGGGAGGCTTTCTTT. Translated, it gives CASSQFRTGDREAFF. The rearrangement uses TRBV14 and TRBJ1-1, with 9 bases that match TRBD1. The CDR3 has 15 residues. V was clipped by 2 bases and J by 11 bases; unmatched bases: 12. Germline-derived CDR1 and CDR2 are SGHDN and FVKESK.

The chain combines TRBV19 with TRBJ2-7, with 8 bases aligning to TRBD2. Germline V gene sequence: CDR1 LNHDA, CDR2 SQIVND (reference sequence). V was clipped by 5 bases and J by 2 bases; unmatched bases: 11. This CDR3 comprises 16 residues. CDR3 nucleotides: TGTGCCAGTAGTTCCCGCGGACTAGCCACGACCTACGAGCAGTACTTC. Encoded protein: CASSSRGLATTYEQYF.

This clone appeared a single time. The chain links TRBV6-1 to TRBJ2-1, with 8 bases matching TRBD1. This CDR3 is built from 15 residues. The germline CDR1 and CDR2 sequences are MNHNS and SASEGT. J gave up 4 bases and V 6 bases, and 8 bases lay outside the gene matches. The CDR3 sequence is CASRGGRDRYNEQFF. The CDR3 DNA reads as TGTGCCAGCAGGGGGGGCCGGGACAGGTACAATGAGCAGTTCTTC.

The chain is built from TRBV11-2 and TRBJ2-7, with D maybe TRBD2 (7 bases). CDR1 is SGHAT and CDR2 is FQNNGV in the germline V gene. The CDR3 has 15 residues. The V gene lost 4 bases and the J gene lost 6 bases, with 19 bases spanning the gap. The CDR3 region has the DNA TGTGCCAGCAGCTGGGGGGGGACATCGCCTGGCGAGCAGTACTTC. Encoded protein: CASSWGGTSPGEQYF.